Below are 20 T cell receptor beta chains sequenced from a single sample in a study of T-cell reconstitution after alpha-beta-depleted transplantation in children. This sample's TCRbeta library carried unique molecular identifier barcodes. One entry per CDR3 protein, called by TCRdb with MiXCR from the PCR reads. The sample lists about 610,000 distinct CDR3 sequences, approximately 10% seen once, with about 4.3% in the top ten. The sequencing here drew on PBMCs from the stem cell graft donor, taken from the stem cell graft. Every receptor here comes from a human donor who donated a stem cell graft to a child with acute myeloid leukemia.

In this sample, this clonotype turned up a few times. V is TRBV5-5 and J is TRBJ2-5, with TRBD2 identical over 9 bases. The ends lost 4 bases at V and 6 bases at J; junction bases unmatched: 13. The CDR3 is 16 residues long. The germline V gene has CDR1 SGHKS and CDR2 YYEKEE (reference sequence). For the CDR3, the DNA is TGTGCCAGCAGCCCGGCCGGGGCGGGAGGGAAAAAGACCCAGTACTTC. Its protein is CASSPAGAGGKKTQYF.

This clonotype showed up many times. The chain combines TRBV10-3 with TRBJ2-1, with D tentatively TRBD1 (6 bases). The CDR3 runs 12 residues. CDR1 and CDR2 from the germline V gene are ENHRY and SYGVKD. V was trimmed by 5 bases and J by 8 bases, leaving 10 bases between them. The CDR3 loop reads CAISSEGDEQFF. CDR3 nucleotide sequence: TGTGCCATCAGTTCTGAGGGGGATGAGCAGTTCTTC.

This clonotype turned up a few times. V gene TRBV29-1 combines with J gene TRBJ1-1; D is unclear. Germline CDR1 is SQVTM and CDR2 is ANQGSEA. This CDR3 is built from 14 residues. The V end lost 4 bases, the J end lost 0 bases, and 12 bases lay between the germline ends. The DNA for the CDR3 is TGCAGCGTTGTACTGACAACCATGAACACTGAAGCTTTCTTT. It encodes CSVVLTTMNTEAFF.

This clonotype was seen repeatedly, ten times or more. The V and J genes are TRBV10-3 and TRBJ1-1; the match to TRBD1 covers 11 bases. This CDR3 region has 13 residues. Germline V gene lookup returns CDR1 ENHRY and CDR2 SYGVKD. V gave up 6 bases and J gave up 4 bases; unmatched junction bases: 1. This CDR3 is CAIRGTGGTEAFF. CDR3 nucleotide sequence: TGTGCCATCAGAGGGACAGGGGGCACTGAAGCTTTCTTT.

In its sample, this clonotype was seen many times. The J gene is TRBJ2-1, the V gene TRBV12-3 or TRBV12-4, with D possibly TRBD2 on 5 matching bases. The CDR3 consists of 14 residues. V lost 7 bases and J 7 bases, leaving 17 bases between the germline ends. CDR3 bases: TGTGCCAGCACTAACACCGGCTCGGGGAATGAGCAGTTCTTC. Its protein product is CASTNTGSGNEQFF.

The chain combines TRBV4-2 with TRBJ2-3; 11 bases are a match to TRBD2. Germline CDR1 reads LGHNA; CDR2 reads YNFKEQ. The CDR3 covers 18 residues. Trimming cost V 2 bases and J 6 bases; bases outside gene matches: 13. This CDR3 is CASSQTAGTSGNRDTQYF. CDR3 DNA sequence: TGTGCCAGCAGCCAAACCGCCGGGACTAGCGGAAATAGGGATACGCAGTATTTT.

This clonotype was detected a few times. The chain recombines TRBV20-1 with TRBJ1-6, with 8 bases fitting TRBD1. Germline loops: CDR1 DFQATT, CDR2 SNEGSKA (reference sequence). The CDR3 spans 16 residues. Unmatched junction bases numbered 9, after V lost 0 bases and J lost 8 bases. CDR3: CSARDQPGQGDSPLHF. In nucleotides, the CDR3 is TGCAGTGCTAGAGACCAGCCCGGACAGGGAGATTCACCCCTCCACTTT.

Only a few counts were recorded for this clonotype. This chain links TRBV6-4 with TRBJ2-3; D remains unclear. The germline V gene encodes CDR1 MRHNA and CDR2 SNTAGT. Trimming left V 6 bases short and J 3 bases short, with 13 bases between. There are 14 residues in the CDR3. CDR3 bases: TGTGCCAGCAGCCCCGAAAAATGGACAGATACGCAGTATTTT. As protein: CASSPEKWTDTQYF.

The chain links TRBV6-2 or TRBV6-3 to TRBJ2-5, with D maybe TRBD1 (6 bases). V was clipped by 6 bases and J by 1 base, with 9 bases between them. The CDR3 length is 13 residues. The germline V gene encodes CDR1 MNHEY and CDR2 SVGEGT. This chain's CDR3 is CASSRTAQETQYF. The CDR3 DNA follows: TGTGCCAGCAGCCGGACAGCCCAAGAGACCCAGTACTTC.

Note on this clonotype: Since a much larger clone is just one base distant, this may be a read error. The V call is TRBV7-2, the J call TRBJ1-2; 9 bases map to TRBD1. From germline, CDR1 is SGHTA and CDR2 FQGNSA. This CDR3 has 13 amino acids. V dropped 5 bases and J dropped 5; count of bases not matched to a gene: 3. CDR3 sequence (DNA): TGTGCCAGCAGCCGGGACAGGGATTATGGCTACACCTTC. This sequence encodes CASSRDRDYGYTF.

The sample holds many counts of this clonotype. The rearrangement joins TRBV20-1 to TRBJ1-1; TRBD1 aligns across 9 bases. Germline CDR1 DFQATT, CDR2 SNEGSKA (reference sequence). Trimming cost V 2 bases and J 5 bases; bases outside gene matches: 6. The CDR3 has 14 residues. The CDR3 DNA reads as TGCAGTGCTAGATACAGGGGGCTGCTGACTGAAGCTTTCTTT. Translated, it gives CSARYRGLLTEAFF.

This clonotype was picked up a small number of times. The gene calls are TRBV28 and TRBJ1-4; D is unclear. The CDR3 is 12 residues long. The germline V gene has CDR1 MDHEN and CDR2 SYDVKM. The V and J ends lost 8 bases and 3 bases respectively, with 7 bases between them. In DNA, the CDR3 is TGTGCCAGCCGGACCTCTAATGAAAAACTGTTTTTT. This gives the protein CASRTSNEKLFF.

This clonotype was recorded at least ten times. This sequence joins TRBV9 and TRBJ1-1; D gene ambiguous. Germline CDR1 is SGDLS and CDR2 is YYNGEE. This CDR3 is built from 14 residues. V was shortened by 0 bases and J by 2 bases, with 8 bases between the two germline ends. This CDR3 reads CASSVAGANTEAFF. The DNA of the CDR3 is TGTGCCAGCAGCGTAGCAGGTGCCAACACTGAAGCTTTCTTT.

The V call is TRBV11-2, the J call TRBJ2-1, with D hard to call. Germline CDR1 is SGHAT and CDR2 is FQNNGV. The CDR3 runs to 12 residues. The V end was cut by 3 bases, the J end by 14 bases, with 14 bases between. The CDR3 DNA follows: TGTGCCAGCAGCTTTGACGCTAGTTCGGAGTTCTTC. It encodes CASSFDASSEFF.

This sequence joins TRBV5-1 and TRBJ2-5, with D uncertain. The CDR3 consists of 17 residues. The germline V and J ends were trimmed by 4 bases and 3 bases, with 22 bases remaining between them. Germline assignment: CDR1 SGHRS and CDR2 YFSETQ. CDR3 sequence reads: CASSIPPGVIVEETQYF. The DNA of the CDR3 is TGCGCCAGCAGCATCCCCCCGGGCGTTATCGTGGAAGAGACCCAGTACTTC.

This clonotype has a handful of counts. The chain recombines TRBV29-1 with TRBJ2-4; D is perhaps TRBD1 (6 bases). Trimming took 0 bases from V and 0 from J, leaving 12 bases between them. Germline V CDR1 and CDR2: SQVTM, ANQGSEA. The CDR3 has 16 amino acids. The CDR3 spells CSVEEGQGIAKNIQYF. As DNA, the CDR3 is TGCAGCGTTGAAGAGGGGCAGGGGATAGCCAAAAACATTCAGTACTTC.

The chain employs TRBV19 and TRBJ2-2, with D perhaps TRBD1 or TRBD2 (5 bases each). V dropped 6 bases and J dropped 6 bases, with 17 bases sitting between them. This CDR3 contains 15 residues. Germline CDR1 and CDR2: LNHDA and SQIVND (reference sequence). CDR3 region: CASRAGDGRPGELFF. In DNA, the CDR3 is TGTGCCAGTAGGGCTGGGGACGGACGACCCGGGGAGCTGTTTTTT.

This clonotype was counted between two and nine times. CDR3 DNA sequence: TGTGCCGCCAAAGGTGGCACAGATACGCAGTATTTT. This encodes CAAKGGTDTQYF. V gene TRBV10-3 combines with J gene TRBJ2-3; D is ambiguous. V was shortened by 11 bases and J by 1 base, with 10 bases between the two germline ends. The length of the CDR3 is 12 residues. CDR1 is ENHRY, CDR2 SYGVKD, per germline.

The CDR3 nucleotides read TGTGCCAGCAGACCGACTAGCGGAGATAATGAGCAGTTCTTC. It is translated as CASRPTSGDNEQFF. The rearrangement links TRBV3-1 to TRBJ2-1; 9 nucleotides agree with TRBD2. CDR1 and CDR2 from the germline V gene are LGHDT and YNNKEL (reference sequence). V shed 6 bases, J shed 7 bases, and the junction held 7 bases outside the gene matches. The CDR3 length is 14 residues.

This clonotype was seen ten or more times. The rearrangement joins TRBV12-3 or TRBV12-4 to TRBJ1-1; weak D call: TRBD1 (6 bases). V was pared by 8 bases and J by 4 bases, with 8 bases between. This CDR3 is built from 11 residues. CDR3 protein: CASLGGTEAFF. The DNA for the CDR3 is TGTGCCAGCCTAGGGGGCACTGAAGCTTTCTTT.